The clone carrying this T cell receptor beta chain occurred a few times. Germline V gene sequence: CDR1 SEHNR, CDR2 FQNEAQ (reference sequence). The CDR3 has 14 amino acids. The J segment lost 1 base and the V segment lost 4 bases, leaving 3 bases of the junction unmatched. The data are from a study of control samples from healthy donors and cancer patients. This table comes from immunoSEQ multiplex PCR, and its TCRdb copy is limited to in-frame clones, with some not included. The sample holds roughly 80,000 clones, over 75% seen once. This sequence originates from a woman aged 50 to 60 in good health. Material for sequencing was blood. The gene calls are TRBV7-9 and TRBJ2-7; TRBD1 agrees at 8 bases. CDR3 DNA: TGTGCCAGCAGCTCCGACAGGGGTTCCTACGAGCAGTACTTC. Protein: CASSSDRGSYEQYF.